These 14 T cell receptor beta chains originate from one sample sequenced in a study of shared clonotypes between healthy human individuals. The table came from immunoSEQ multiplex PCR; TCRdb's copy has only in-frame clones and leaves some out. The table lists some 2,000,000 clones, around 96% of them singletons. CD8 cells regarded as naive lacked CD45RO, were positively chosen for CCR7, and omitted terminally differentiated effector memory CD45RA+ cells. Material: naive CD8+ T cells sorted from blood. All receptors derive from a man aged 18 to 30 in good health.

The chain uses TRBV6-5 and TRBJ1-6; D gene uncertain. The CDR3 is 13 amino acids. From germline, CDR1 is MNHEY and CDR2 SVGAGI. V lost 0 bases to trimming and J lost 8 bases, with 5 bases between them. The CDR3, as DNA: TGTGCCAGCAGTTACTCGACATATTCACCCCTCCACTTT. Translation gives CASSYSTYSPLHF.

V usage is TRBV18 and J usage is TRBJ2-5; possibly TRBD2 for D (5 bases). With 5 bases removed from V and 5 bases from J, the gap between germline ends came to 24 bases. The CDR3 totals 17 residues. The germline gives CDR1 KGHSH, CDR2 LQKENI. The DNA of the CDR3 is TGTGCCAGCTCAGCAATTCAGAGCCCCCGGGATGGGGAGACCCAGTACTTC. Amino acids: CASSAIQSPRDGETQYF.

The chain couples TRBV4-2 to TRBJ2-7, with D perhaps TRBD2 (6 bases). The CDR3 runs 15 residues. The V and J ends lost 0 bases and 5 bases respectively, with 14 bases between them. The germline V gene has CDR1 LGHNA and CDR2 YNFKEQ. The CDR3 DNA is TGTGCCAGCAGCCAAGAGGGCGGGATTCTCCACGAGCAGTACTTC. The encoded protein is CASSQEGGILHEQYF.

The chain combines TRBV10-3 with TRBJ1-5; 12 bases are shared with TRBD1. Germline lookup yields CDR1 ENHRY and CDR2 SYGVKD. The CDR3 is 18 amino acids. Losses at the gene ends were 3 bases for V and 3 bases for J; bases not matched to a gene: 9. Written as DNA, the CDR3 is TGTGCCATCAGTGATGGGACAGGGGGCAAAGGAGACAATCAGCCCCAGCATTTT. This translates into CAISDGTGGKGDNQPQHF.

This chain joins TRBV5-1 and TRBJ2-3; D not resolved. This CDR3 is 14 amino acids long. V was shortened by 3 bases and J by 5 bases, with 13 bases between the two germline ends. Germline CDR1 reads SGHRS; CDR2 reads YFSETQ. The CDR3 here is CASSYDTGGDTQYF. The CDR3 DNA is TGCGCCAGCAGCTACGACACGGGCGGAGATACGCAGTATTTT.

The chain recombines TRBV4-3 with TRBJ2-2; no clear D gene. The CDR3 covers 16 residues. The V gene's germline CDR1 is LGHNA and CDR2 YSLEER. The V end was cut by 0 bases, the J end by 4 bases, with 12 bases between. In DNA, the CDR3 is TGCGCCAGCAGCCAAGATCCCGGGCCGGGCACCGGGGAGCTGTTTTTT. This sequence encodes CASSQDPGPGTGELFF.

This chain links TRBV9 with TRBJ2-3; 9 bases line up with TRBD2. Germline V gene lookup returns CDR1 SGDLS and CDR2 YYNGEE. The CDR3 loop spans 17 amino acids. J gave up 6 bases and V 3 bases, and 14 bases lay outside the gene matches. CDR3 in amino acids: CASSASPGLALRDTQYF. DNA for the CDR3: TGTGCCAGCAGCGCGTCACCGGGACTAGCCCTTAGGGATACGCAGTATTTT.

This clone was found once. V is TRBV28 and J is TRBJ2-5, with 12 bases fitting TRBD2. CDR1 MDHEN and CDR2 SYDVKM come from the germline V gene. This CDR3 has 14 amino acids. V was pared by 1 base and J by 13 bases, with 7 bases of the junction left unmatched. The CDR3 nucleotides are TGTGCCAGCAGTTTATTACTAGCGGGGGGCCCGTGGTACTTC. It yields the protein CASSLLLAGGPWYF.

For this clone: The sample holds other DNA sequences that translate to the same CDR3. This chain joins TRBV9 and TRBJ2-2; D might be TRBD2 (6 bases). Trimming stripped 2 bases from V and 7 bases from J, with 6 bases between. The germline gives CDR1 SGDLS, CDR2 YYNGEE. The CDR3 has 12 amino acids. The CDR3 loop is CASSVGGGELFF. DNA for the CDR3: TGTGCCAGCAGCGTCGGGGGCGGGGAGCTGTTTTTT.

The rearrangement joins TRBV19 to TRBJ2-1; TRBD2 agrees at 11 bases. Germline CDR1 reads LNHDA; CDR2 reads SQIVND (reference sequence). After removal of 8 bases from V and 6 bases from J, the junction contained 9 bases not matched to a gene. This CDR3 region has 15 residues. This CDR3 is CASSPGLAEPNEQFF. The CDR3 DNA sequence: TGTGCCAGTTCCCCGGGACTAGCGGAGCCCAATGAGCAGTTCTTC.

This chain uses TRBV7-9 with TRBJ2-5; D is perhaps TRBD1 (6 bases). V lost 3 bases, J lost 5 bases, and 16 bases lay in between. Germline loops: CDR1 SEHNR, CDR2 FQNEAQ (reference sequence). The CDR3 has 15 amino acids. CDR3 in amino acids: CASSFAQGIEETQYF. The CDR3 bases are TGTGCCAGCAGCTTTGCGCAGGGGATTGAGGAGACCCAGTACTTC.

The chain employs TRBV5-1 and TRBJ2-3; D tentatively reads TRBD1 or TRBD2 (6 bases each). Germline V gene data show CDR1 as SGHRS and CDR2 as YFSETQ. V lost 4 bases to trimming and J lost 6 bases, with 33 bases between them. CDR3 size: 20 residues. For the CDR3, the DNA is TGCGCCAGCAGCCCCGGAACAACAGGGAGCCCCTTTCTGGCGGGGGATACGCAGTATTTT. Protein sequence: CASSPGTTGSPFLAGDTQYF.

This clone appeared once. V and J are TRBV19 and TRBJ1-5; D ambiguous. V gave up 9 bases and J gave up 1 base, with 13 bases separating them. The CDR3 has 14 amino acids. The V gene's germline CDR1 is LNHDA and CDR2 SQIVND (reference sequence). CDR3: CASSQTRSNQPQHF. In nucleotides, the CDR3 is TGTGCCAGCTCTCAAACCAGAAGCAATCAGCCCCAGCATTTT.

The gene calls are TRBV7-9 and TRBJ1-6; D is ambiguous. CDR3 length: 14 amino acids. V was clipped by 5 bases and J by 7 bases, with 12 bases between them. Germline V gives CDR1 SEHNR, CDR2 FQNEAQ (reference sequence). This CDR3 is CASSDGRENSPLHF. CDR3 bases: TGTGCCAGCAGCGACGGAAGGGAGAATTCACCCCTCCACTTT.